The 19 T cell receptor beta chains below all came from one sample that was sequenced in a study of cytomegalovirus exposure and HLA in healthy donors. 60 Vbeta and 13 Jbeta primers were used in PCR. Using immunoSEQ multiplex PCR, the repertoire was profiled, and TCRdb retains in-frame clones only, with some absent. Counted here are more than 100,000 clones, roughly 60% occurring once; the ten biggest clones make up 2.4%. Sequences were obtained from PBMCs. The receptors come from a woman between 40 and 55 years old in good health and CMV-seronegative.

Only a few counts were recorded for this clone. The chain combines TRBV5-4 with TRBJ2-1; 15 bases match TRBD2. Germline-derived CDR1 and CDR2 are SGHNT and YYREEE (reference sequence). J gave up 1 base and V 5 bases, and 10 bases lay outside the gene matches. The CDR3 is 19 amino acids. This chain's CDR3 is CASSSGLAGGSNSYNEQFF. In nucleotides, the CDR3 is TGTGCCAGCAGTTCCGGACTAGCGGGGGGGTCTAATTCCTACAATGAGCAGTTCTTC. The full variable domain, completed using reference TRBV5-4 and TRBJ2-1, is ETGVTQSPTHLIKTRGQQVTLRCSSQSGHNTVSWYQQALGQGPQFIFQYYREEENGRGNFPPRFSGLQFPNYSSELNVNALELDDSALYLCASSSGLAGGSNSYNEQFFGPGTRLTVL.

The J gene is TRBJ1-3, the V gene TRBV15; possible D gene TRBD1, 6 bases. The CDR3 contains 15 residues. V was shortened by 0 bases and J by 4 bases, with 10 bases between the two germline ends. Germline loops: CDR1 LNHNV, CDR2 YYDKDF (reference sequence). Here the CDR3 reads CATSREEGVGNTIYF. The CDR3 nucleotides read TGTGCCACCAGCAGAGAAGAGGGGGTCGGAAACACCATATATTTT.

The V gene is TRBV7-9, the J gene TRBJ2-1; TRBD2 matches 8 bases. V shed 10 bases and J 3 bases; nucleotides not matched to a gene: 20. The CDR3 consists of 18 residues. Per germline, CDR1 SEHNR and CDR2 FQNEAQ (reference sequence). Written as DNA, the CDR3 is TGTGCCATTCCGCGGGGGGTACCTAGGGGACCCCGCTACAATGAGCAGTTCTTC. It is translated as CAIPRGVPRGPRYNEQFF.

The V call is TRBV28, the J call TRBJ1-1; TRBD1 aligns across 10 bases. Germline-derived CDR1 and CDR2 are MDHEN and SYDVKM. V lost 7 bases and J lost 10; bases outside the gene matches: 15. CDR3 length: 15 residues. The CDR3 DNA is TGTGCCAGCATCACCCCGGACAGGGGGAAAGGTGGAGCTTTCTTT. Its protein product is CASITPDRGKGGAFF.

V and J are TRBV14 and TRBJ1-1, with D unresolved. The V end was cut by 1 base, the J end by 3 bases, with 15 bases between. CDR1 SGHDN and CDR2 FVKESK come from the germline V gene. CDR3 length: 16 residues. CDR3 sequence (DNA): TGTGCCAGCAGCCAAGTTGCCTCGCGGCGAGACACTGAAGCTTTCTTT. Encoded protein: CASSQVASRRDTEAFF.

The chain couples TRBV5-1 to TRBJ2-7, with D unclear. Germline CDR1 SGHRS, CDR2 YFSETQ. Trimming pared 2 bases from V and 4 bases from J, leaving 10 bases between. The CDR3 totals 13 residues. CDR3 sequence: CASSLESKYEQYF. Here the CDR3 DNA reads TGCGCCAGCAGCTTAGAGTCAAAGTACGAGCAGTACTTC.

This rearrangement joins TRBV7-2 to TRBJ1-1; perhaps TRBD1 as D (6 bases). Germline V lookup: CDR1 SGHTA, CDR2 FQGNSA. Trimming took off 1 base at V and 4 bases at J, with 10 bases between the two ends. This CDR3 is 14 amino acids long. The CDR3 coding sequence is TGTGCCAGCAGCTTAGACAGGGTGCCCACTGAAGCTTTCTTT. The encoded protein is CASSLDRVPTEAFF.

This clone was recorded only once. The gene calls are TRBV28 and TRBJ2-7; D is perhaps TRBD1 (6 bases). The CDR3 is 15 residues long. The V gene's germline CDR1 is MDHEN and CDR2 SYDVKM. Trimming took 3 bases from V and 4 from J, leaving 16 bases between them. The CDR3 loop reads CASSFESRDIYEQYF. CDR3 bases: TGTGCCAGCAGTTTCGAGTCCCGGGACATTTACGAGCAGTACTTC.

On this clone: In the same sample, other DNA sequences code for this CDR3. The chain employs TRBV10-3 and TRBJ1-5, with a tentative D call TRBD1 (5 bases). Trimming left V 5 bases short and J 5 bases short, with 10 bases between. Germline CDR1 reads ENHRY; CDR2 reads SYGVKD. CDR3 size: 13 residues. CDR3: CAISRRGDQPQHF. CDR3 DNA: TGTGCCATCAGTAGGCGGGGGGATCAGCCCCAGCATTTT.

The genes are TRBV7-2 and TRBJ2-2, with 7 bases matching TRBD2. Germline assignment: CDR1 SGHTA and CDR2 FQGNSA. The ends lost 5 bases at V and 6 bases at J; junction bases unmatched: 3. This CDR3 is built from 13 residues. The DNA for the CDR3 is TGTGCCAGCAGCCAACGGGGGGCCGGGGAGCTGTTTTTT. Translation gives CASSQRGAGELFF.

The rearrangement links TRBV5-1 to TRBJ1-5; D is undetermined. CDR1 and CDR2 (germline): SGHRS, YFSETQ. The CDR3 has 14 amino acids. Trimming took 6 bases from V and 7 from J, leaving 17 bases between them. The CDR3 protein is CASTILGEYQPQHF. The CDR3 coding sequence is TGCGCCAGCACCATCCTCGGGGAATACCAGCCCCAGCATTTT.

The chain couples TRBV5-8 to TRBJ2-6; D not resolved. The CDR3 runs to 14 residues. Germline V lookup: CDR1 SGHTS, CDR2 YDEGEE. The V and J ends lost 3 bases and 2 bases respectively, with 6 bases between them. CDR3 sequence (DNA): TGTGCCAGCAGCTCTATGGCTGGGGCCAACGTCCTGACTTTC. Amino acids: CASSSMAGANVLTF.

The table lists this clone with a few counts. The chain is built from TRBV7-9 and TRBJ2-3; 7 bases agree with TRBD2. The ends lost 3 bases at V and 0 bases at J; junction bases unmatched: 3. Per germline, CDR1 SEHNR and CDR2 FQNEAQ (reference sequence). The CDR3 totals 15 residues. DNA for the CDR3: TGTGCCAGCAGCTTCCGGGGGGATAGCACAGATACGCAGTATTTT. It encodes CASSFRGDSTDTQYF.

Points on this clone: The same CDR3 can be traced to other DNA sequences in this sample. The CDR3 sequence: CASSYSGAGGNSPLHF. The CDR3 DNA reads as TGTGCCAGCAGTTACTCGGGGGCAGGGGGAAATTCACCCCTCCACTTT. The V and J genes are TRBV6-5 and TRBJ1-6; TRBD1 matches at 7 bases. Germline-derived CDR1 and CDR2 are MNHEY and SVGAGI. This CDR3 has 16 amino acids. V shed 0 bases, J shed 7 bases, and the junction held 6 bases outside the gene matches.

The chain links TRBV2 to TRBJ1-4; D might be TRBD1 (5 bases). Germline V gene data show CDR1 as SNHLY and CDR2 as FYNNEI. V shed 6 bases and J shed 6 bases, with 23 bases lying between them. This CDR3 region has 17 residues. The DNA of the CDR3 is TGTGCCAGCAGCAGAGACAGAGTAGTTTTTTTAGATGAAAAACTGTTTTTT. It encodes CASSRDRVVFLDEKLFF.

This chain's CDR3 is CALGGNSRGNQPQHF. Written as DNA, the CDR3 is TGTGCCTTAGGAGGTAATAGTCGTGGCAATCAGCCCCAGCATTTT. V is TRBV28 and J is TRBJ1-5, with no clear D. Germline V gives CDR1 MDHEN, CDR2 SYDVKM. The CDR3 is 15 amino acids. Trimming removed 11 bases from V and 2 bases from J, with 19 bases in between.

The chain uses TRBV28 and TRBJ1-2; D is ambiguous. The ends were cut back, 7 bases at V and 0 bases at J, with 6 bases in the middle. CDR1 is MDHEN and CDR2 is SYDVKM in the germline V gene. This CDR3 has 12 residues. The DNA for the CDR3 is TGTGCCAGCAACACAGCTAACTATGGCTACACCTTC. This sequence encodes CASNTANYGYTF.

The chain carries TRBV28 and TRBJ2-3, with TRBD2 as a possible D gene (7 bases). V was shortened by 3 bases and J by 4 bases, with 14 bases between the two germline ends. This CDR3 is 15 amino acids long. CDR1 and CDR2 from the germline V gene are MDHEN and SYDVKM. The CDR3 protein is CASSLGGAGADTQYF. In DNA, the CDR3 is TGTGCCAGCAGTTTGGGGGGGGCCGGAGCAGATACGCAGTATTTT.

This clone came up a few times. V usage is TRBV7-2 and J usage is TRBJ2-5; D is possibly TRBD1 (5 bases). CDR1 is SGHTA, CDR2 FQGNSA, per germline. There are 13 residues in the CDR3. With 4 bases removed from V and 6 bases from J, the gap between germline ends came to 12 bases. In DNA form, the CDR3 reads TGTGCCAGCAGCTCTAGGGGCCGCCAGACCCAGTACTTC. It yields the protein CASSSRGRQTQYF. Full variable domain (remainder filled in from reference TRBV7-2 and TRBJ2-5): GAGVSQSPSNKVTEKGKDVELRCDPISGHTALYWYRQSLGQGLEFLIYFQGNSAPDKSGLPSDRFSAERTGGSVSTLTIQRTQQEDSAVYLCASSSRGRQTQYFGPGTRLLVL.